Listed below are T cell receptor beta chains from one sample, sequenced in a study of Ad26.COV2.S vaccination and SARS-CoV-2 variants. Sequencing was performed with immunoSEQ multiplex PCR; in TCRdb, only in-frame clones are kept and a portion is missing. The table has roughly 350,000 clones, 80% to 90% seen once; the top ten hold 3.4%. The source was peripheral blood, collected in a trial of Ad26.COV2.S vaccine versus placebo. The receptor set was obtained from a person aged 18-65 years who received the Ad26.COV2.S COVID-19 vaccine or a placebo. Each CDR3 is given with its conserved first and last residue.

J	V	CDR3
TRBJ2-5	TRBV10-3	CAIRPGQGYETQYF
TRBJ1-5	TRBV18	CASSGGSNQPQHF
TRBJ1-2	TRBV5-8	CASIPVGQVINYGYTF
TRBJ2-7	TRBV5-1	CASSLVPGGNLEQYF
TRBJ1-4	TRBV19	CASSYRGAEKLFF
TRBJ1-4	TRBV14	CASSQGVETGIFNEKLFF
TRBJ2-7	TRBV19	CASSTGAHLNYEQYF
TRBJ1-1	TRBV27	CASRTGWGWTEAFF
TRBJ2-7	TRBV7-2	CASSFGTGGAYEQYF
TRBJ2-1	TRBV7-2	CASSSGLAAYNEQFF
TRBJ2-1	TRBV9	CASSVARRANEQFF
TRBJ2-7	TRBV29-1	CSVLRGDSYEQYF
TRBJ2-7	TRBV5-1	CASSPEEGAQYF
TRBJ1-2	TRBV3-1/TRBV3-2	CASSYATFSYGYTF
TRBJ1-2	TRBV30	CAWSAGQALYGYTF
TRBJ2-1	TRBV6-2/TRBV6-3	CASSRELEQFF
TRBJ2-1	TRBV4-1	CASTSGGLNEQFF
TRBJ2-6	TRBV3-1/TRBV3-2	CASSPRTGGAGANVLTF
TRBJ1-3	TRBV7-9	CASSLVRGLGNTIYF
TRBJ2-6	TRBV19	CASSISSSGANVLTF
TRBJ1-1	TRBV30	CAWSRVVNTEAFF
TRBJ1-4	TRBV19	CASSIFLYGGQEKLFF
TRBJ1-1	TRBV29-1	CSVIQGTEAFF
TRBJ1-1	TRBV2	CASSEALPQNTEAFF
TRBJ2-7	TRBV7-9	CASSPRGVYEQYF
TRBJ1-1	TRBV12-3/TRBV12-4	CASTTTGGSAFF
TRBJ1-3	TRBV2	CASRALDRRGNTIYF
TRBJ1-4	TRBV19	CASSRGQGPGLFF